This TCR beta chain stems from a study of CXCR3-negative and CXCR3-positive naive CD8 T cells. Concerning this clonotype: The antigen remains unidentified.

The germline V gene encodes CDR1 SQVTM and CDR2 ANQGSEA. The CDR3 runs 13 residues. All TRB cDNA libraries came from 5' RACE performed with UMI labels. TCRdb re-called the 5' RACE reads; one entry per CDR3 protein, DNA not given. This sample contains 23,000 or so distinct CDR3 sequences. A CD45RO-CCR7+CD27+CD95- phenotype identified naive CD8+ T cells. Study-wide findings and caveats: Memory cells differed in TRBV-TRBJ usage, but naive CXCR3-negative and CXCR3-positive cells had similar usage.

The chain carries TRBV29-1 and TRBJ2-1; the TRBD1 assignment by TCRdb is unverifiable without DNA. The sequenced material came from naive CXCR3- CD8+ T cells from blood. The subset was: CD45RO-CCR7+CD27+CD95- naive CD8+ T cells lacking CXCR3 (TNR3-). This receptor was identified in a human donor in good health. Some clones in this sample may be carry-over from other donors' samples. CDR3: CSGKGQGLHEQFF.